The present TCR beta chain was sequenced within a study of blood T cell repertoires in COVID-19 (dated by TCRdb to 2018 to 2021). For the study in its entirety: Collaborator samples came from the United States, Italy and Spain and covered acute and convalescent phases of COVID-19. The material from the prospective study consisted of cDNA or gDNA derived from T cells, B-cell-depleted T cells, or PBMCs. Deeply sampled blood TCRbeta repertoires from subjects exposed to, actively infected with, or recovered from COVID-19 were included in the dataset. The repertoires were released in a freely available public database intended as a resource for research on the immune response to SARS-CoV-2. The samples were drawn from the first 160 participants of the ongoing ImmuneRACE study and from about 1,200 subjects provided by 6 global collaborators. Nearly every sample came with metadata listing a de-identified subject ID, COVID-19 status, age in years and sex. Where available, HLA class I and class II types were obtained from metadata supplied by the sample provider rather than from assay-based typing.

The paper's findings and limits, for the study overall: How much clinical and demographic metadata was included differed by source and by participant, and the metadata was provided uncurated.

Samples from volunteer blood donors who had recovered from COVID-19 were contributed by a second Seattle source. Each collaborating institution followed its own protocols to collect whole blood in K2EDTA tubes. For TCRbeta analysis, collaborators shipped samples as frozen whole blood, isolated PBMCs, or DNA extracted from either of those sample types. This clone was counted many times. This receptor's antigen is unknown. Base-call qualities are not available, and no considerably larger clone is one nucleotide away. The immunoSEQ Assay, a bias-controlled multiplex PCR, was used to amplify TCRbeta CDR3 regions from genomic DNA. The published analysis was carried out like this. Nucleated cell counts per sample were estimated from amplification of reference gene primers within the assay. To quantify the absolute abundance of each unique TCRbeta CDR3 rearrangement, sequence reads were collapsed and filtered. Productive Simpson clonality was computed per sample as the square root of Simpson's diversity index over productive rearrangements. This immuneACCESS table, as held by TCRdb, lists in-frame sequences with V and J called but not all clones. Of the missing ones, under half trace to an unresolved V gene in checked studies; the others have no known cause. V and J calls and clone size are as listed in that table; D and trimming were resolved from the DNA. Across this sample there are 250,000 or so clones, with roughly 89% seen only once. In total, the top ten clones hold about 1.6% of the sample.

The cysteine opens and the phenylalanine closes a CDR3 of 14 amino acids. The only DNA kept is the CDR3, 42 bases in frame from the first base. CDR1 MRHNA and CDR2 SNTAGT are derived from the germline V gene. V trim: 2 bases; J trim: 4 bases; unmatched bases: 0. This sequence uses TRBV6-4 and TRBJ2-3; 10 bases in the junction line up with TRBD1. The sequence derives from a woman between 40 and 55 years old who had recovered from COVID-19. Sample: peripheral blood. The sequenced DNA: TGTGCCAGCAGTGACGGACAGGGGGCAGATACGCAGTATTTT. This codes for CASSDGQGADTQYF.